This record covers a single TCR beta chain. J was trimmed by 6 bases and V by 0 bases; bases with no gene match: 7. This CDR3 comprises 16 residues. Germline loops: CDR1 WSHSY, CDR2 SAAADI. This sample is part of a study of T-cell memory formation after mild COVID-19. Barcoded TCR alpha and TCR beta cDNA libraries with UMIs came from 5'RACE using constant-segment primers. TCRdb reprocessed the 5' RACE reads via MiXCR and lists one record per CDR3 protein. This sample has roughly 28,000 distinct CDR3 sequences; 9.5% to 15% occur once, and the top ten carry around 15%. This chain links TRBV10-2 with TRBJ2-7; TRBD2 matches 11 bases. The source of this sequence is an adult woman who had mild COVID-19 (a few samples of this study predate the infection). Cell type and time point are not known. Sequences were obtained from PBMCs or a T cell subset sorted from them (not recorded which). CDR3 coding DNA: TGCGCCAGCAGTGAGTCTACTAGCGGGAGTTCGTTCGAGCAGTACTTC. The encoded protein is CASSESTSGSSFEQYF.